These 8 T cell receptor beta chains share one sample of origin, sequenced in a study of shared clonotypes between healthy human individuals. TCRdb's copy holds only in-frame clones and misses some; the assay was immunoSEQ multiplex PCR. The table shows some 1.4 million clones, with approximately 97% occurring only once. Material for sequencing was naive CD4+ T cells sorted from blood. The subset was: CD45RA+ positively selected. All receptors derive from a man aged 30 to 45 in good health.

The chain links TRBV7-9 to TRBJ2-2, with TRBD1 matching 9 bases. Germline assignment: CDR1 SEHNR and CDR2 FQNEAQ (reference sequence). The ends lost 5 bases at V and 4 bases at J; junction bases unmatched: 5. This CDR3 is built from 15 residues. The CDR3 protein is CASSKETGGTGELFF. The CDR3 DNA follows: TGTGCCAGCAGCAAAGAGACAGGGGGCACCGGGGAGCTGTTTTTT.

This rearrangement joins TRBV7-9 to TRBJ2-3, with TRBD2 matching 11 bases. The CDR3 covers 18 residues. V was clipped by 3 bases and J by 1 base; unmatched bases: 9. Germline CDR1 reads SEHNR; CDR2 reads FQNEAQ (reference sequence). This CDR3 reads CASSFLLAGVYGTDTQYF. The DNA of the CDR3 is TGTGCCAGCAGCTTTCTACTAGCGGGAGTGTACGGCACAGATACGCAGTATTTT.

This clone was counted once. This sequence joins TRBV7-8 and TRBJ2-7; a weak D match, TRBD1 (5 bases). Germline V CDR1 and CDR2: SGHVS, FQNEAQ. The V end was cut by 3 bases, the J end by 2 bases, with 14 bases between. This CDR3 spans 15 amino acids. CDR3 DNA: TGTGCCAGCAGCTTCCCTACATCGACAGCCTACGAGCAGTACTTC. Its protein product is CASSFPTSTAYEQYF.

The gene calls are TRBV9 and TRBJ2-3; a possible D gene is TRBD2 (6 bases). Germline lookup yields CDR1 SGDLS and CDR2 YYNGEE. Between the trimmed V and J ends, which lost 3 bases and 3 bases, there was a span of 20 bases. This CDR3 spans 17 amino acids. The CDR3, as DNA: TGTGCCAGCAGCGAGGCCCTCTGGGGGGAGAAAACAGATACGCAGTATTTT. This translates into CASSEALWGEKTDTQYF.

The V call is TRBV7-2, the J call TRBJ2-1; 15 nucleotides match TRBD2. The V and J ends lost 7 bases and 7 bases, in that order; junction bases with no gene match: 5. The germline V gene encodes CDR1 SGHTA and CDR2 FQGNSA. The CDR3 is 15 residues long. The CDR3 sequence: CASTGLAGGRNEQFF. The CDR3 DNA reads as TGTGCCAGCACTGGACTAGCGGGAGGGCGGAATGAGCAGTTCTTC. The variable domain in full, completed from reference TRBV7-2 and TRBJ2-1, reads GAGVSQSPSNKVTEKGKDVELRCDPISGHTALYWYRQSLGQGLEFLIYFQGNSAPDKSGLPSDRFSAERTGGSVSTLTIQRTQQEDSAVYLCASTGLAGGRNEQFFGPGTRLTVL.

J is TRBJ1-2 and V is TRBV28; TRBD1 is a possible D gene (5 bases). Per germline, CDR1 MDHEN and CDR2 SYDVKM. V was clipped by 4 bases and J by 1 base, with 19 bases between them. The CDR3 covers 17 residues. The CDR3: CASSSAQGKDYNYGYTF. The CDR3 DNA follows: TGTGCCAGCAGTTCTGCCCAGGGTAAAGACTATAACTATGGCTACACCTTC.

The count of this clone is one. This rearrangement joins TRBV28 to TRBJ1-4, with D possibly being TRBD1 (5 bases). Per germline, CDR1 MDHEN and CDR2 SYDVKM. The V and J ends lost 6 bases and 4 bases respectively, with 9 bases between them. The CDR3 is 13 residues long. DNA for the CDR3: TGTGCCAGCAGCCTAGACAGTAATGAAAAACTGTTTTTT. This gives the protein CASSLDSNEKLFF.

This rearrangement joins TRBV18 to TRBJ1-1; 8 nucleotides line up with TRBD1. Germline V gene data show CDR1 as KGHSH and CDR2 as LQKENI. This CDR3 spans 15 amino acids. V shed 3 bases, J shed 5 bases, and the junction held 8 bases outside the gene matches. This chain's CDR3 is CASSPLTGARTEAFF. CDR3 nucleotides: TGTGCCAGCTCACCCCTGACAGGGGCTAGGACTGAAGCTTTCTTT.